The T cell receptor beta chain described here comes from a study of T cell clones after liver transplantation. Study-wide results and caveats: Rather than being deleted, graft donor-reactive T cells may have moved into the graft.

This clone was seen a handful of times. The target antigen is unknown. Libraries were prepared by immunoSEQ multiplex PCR; TCRdb keeps only in-frame clonotypes and omits some of them. The sample lists 5,000 or so clones; over 40% were seen once. Sequencing of dividing CFSE-low cells from the MLR defined alloreactive TCRbeta sequences. Deletions cut 10 bases from V and 0 bases from J, with 10 bases between. The CDR3 spans 13 residues. This receptor was identified in a human patient who received a liver transplant. Some of the T cells might come from the graft donor. The sequenced sample consisted of CD4+ T cells from cultured PBMCs. The chain employs TRBV6-7 and TRBJ1-5; D remains unclear. TRBV6-7 is treated as an ORF (open reading frame) with a function not yet certain. CDR3 sequence: CANLWHSNQPQHF. In DNA, the CDR3 is TGTGCCAACTTGTGGCATAGCAATCAGCCCCAGCATTTT.